This T cell receptor beta chain comes out of a study of blood T cells in healthy people across ages. The CDR3 is 14 residues long. Trimming removed 5 bases from V and 11 bases from J, with 21 bases in between. Per germline, CDR1 MNHEY and CDR2 SVGEGT. Study results and limitations: While age rose, TCR beta diversity per million T cells dropped in a roughly linear way. Researchers deemed the diversity estimates from one million T cells underestimates. The unknown donor CMV status may have confounded expanded clonotype changes.

This clonotype turned up a few times. Its antigen is not identified. The use of a sample-barcoded 5' primer and a J-beta primer mix characterized a second PCR of about 7 to 12 cycles. Samples each returned at least 2.5 million CDR3-containing paired-end reads. Each CDR3 protein gets one entry after TCRdb re-called the 5' RACE reads with MiXCR. The sample gives more than 800,000 distinct CDR3 sequences, about 30% of which show up once; approximately 15% is in the top ten. The source of this sequence is a woman of 80 years or more in good health. The sample comprised blood. The V call is TRBV6-2 or TRBV6-3, the J call TRBJ2-5; D may match TRBD1 or TRBD2 (6 bases each). CDR3 in amino acids: CASSDNSNRGEQYF. For the CDR3, the DNA is TGTGCCAGCAGTGACAACTCTAATAGGGGGGAGCAGTACTTC.